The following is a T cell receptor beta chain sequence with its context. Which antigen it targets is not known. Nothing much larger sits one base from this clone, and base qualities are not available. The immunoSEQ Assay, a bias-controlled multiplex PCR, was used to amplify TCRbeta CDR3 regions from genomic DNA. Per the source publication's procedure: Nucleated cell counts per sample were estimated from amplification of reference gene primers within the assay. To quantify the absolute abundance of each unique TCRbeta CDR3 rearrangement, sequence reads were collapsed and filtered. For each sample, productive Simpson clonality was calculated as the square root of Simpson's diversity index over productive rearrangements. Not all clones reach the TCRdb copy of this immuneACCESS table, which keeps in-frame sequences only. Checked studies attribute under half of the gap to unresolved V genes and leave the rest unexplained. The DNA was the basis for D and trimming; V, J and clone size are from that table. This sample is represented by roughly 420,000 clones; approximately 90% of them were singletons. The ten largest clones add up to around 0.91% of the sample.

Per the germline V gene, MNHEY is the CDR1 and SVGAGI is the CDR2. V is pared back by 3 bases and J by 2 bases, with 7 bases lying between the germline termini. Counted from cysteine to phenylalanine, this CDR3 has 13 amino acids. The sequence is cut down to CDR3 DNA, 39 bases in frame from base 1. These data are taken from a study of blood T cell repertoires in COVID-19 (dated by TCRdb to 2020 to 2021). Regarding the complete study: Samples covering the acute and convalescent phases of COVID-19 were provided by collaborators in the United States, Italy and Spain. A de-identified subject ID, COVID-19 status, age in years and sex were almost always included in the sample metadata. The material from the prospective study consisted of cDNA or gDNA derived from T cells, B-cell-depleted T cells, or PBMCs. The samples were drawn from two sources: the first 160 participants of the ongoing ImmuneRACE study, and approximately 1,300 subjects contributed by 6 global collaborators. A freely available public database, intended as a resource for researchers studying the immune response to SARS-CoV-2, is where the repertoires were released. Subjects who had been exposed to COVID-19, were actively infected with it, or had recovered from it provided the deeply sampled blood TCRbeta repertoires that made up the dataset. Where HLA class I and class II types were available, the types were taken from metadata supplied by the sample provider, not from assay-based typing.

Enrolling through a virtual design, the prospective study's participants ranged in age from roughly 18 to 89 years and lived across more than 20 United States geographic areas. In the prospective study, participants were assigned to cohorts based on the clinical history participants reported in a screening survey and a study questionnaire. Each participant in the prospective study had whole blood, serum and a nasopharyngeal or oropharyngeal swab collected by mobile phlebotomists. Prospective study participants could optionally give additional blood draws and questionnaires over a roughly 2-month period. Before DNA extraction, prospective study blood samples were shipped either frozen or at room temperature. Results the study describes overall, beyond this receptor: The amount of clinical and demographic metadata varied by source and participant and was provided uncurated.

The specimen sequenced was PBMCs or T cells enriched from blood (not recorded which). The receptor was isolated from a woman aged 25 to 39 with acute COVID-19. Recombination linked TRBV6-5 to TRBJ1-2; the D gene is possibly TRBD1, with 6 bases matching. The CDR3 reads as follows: CASSYDRNYGYTF. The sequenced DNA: TGTGCCAGCAGTTATGACAGGAACTATGGCTACACCTTC.